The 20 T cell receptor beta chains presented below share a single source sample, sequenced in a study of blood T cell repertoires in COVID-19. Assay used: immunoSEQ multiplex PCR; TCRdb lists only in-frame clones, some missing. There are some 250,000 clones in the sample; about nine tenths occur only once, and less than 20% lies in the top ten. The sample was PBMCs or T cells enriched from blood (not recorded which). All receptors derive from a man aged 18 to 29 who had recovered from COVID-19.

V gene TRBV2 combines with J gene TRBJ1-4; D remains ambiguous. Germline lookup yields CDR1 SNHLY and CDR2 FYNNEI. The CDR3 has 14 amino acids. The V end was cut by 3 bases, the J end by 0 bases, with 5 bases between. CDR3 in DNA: TGTGCCAGCAGTGATTACACAACTAATGAAAAACTGTTTTTT. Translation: CASSDYTTNEKLFF.

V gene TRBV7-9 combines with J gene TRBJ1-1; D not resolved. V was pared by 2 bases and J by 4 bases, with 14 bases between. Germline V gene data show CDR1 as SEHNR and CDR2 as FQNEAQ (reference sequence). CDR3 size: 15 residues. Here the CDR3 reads CASSLTSVATTEAFF. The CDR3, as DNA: TGTGCCAGCAGCTTAACCTCGGTCGCCACCACTGAAGCTTTCTTT. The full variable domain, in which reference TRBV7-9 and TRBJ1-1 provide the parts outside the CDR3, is DTGVSQNPRHKITKRGQNVTFRCDPISEHNRLYWYRQTLGQGPEFLTYFQNEAQLEKSRLLSDRFSAERPKGSFSTLEIQRTEQGDSAMYLCASSLTSVATTEAFFGQGTRLTVV.

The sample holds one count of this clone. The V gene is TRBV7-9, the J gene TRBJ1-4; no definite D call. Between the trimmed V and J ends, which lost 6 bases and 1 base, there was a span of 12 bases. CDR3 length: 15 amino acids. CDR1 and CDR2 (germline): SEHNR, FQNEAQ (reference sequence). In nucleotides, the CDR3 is TGTGCCAGCAGTCGACTCGTGGAAACTAATGAAAAACTGTTTTTT. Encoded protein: CASSRLVETNEKLFF.

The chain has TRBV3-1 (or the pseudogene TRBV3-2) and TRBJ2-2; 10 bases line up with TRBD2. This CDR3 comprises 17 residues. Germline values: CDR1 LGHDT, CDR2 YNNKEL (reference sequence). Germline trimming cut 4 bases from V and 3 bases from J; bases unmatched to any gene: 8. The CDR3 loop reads CASSPRGSGGYTGELFF. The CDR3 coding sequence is TGTGCCAGCAGCCCCCGGGGTAGCGGGGGGTACACCGGGGAGCTGTTTTTT.

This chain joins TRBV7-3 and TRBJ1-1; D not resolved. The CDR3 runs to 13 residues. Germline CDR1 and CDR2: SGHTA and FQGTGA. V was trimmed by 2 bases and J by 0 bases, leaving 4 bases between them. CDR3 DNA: TGTGCCAGCAGCTTACACATGAACACTGAAGCTTTCTTT. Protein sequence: CASSLHMNTEAFF.

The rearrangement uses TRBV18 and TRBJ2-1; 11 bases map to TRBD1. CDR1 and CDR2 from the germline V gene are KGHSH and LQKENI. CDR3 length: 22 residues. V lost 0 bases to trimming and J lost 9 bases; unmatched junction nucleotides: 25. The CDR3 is CASSPPNSVTTTGQGVRSEQFF. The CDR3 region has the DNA TGTGCCAGCTCACCACCGAACTCAGTGACGACCACGGGACAGGGGGTGAGAAGTGAGCAGTTCTTC.

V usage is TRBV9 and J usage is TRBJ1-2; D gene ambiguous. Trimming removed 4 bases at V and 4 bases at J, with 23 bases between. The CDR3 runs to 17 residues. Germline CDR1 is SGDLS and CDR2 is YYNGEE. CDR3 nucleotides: TGTGCCAGCAGCCCCATGGGAGCGGCCCAAGGGAGCTATGGCTACACCTTC. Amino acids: CASSPMGAAQGSYGYTF. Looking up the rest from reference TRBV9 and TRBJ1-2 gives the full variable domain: DSGVTQTPKHLITATGQRVTLRCSPRSGDLSVYWYQQSLDQGLQFLIQYYNGEERAKGNILERFSAQQFPDLHSELNLSSLELGDSALYFCASSPMGAAQGSYGYTFGSGTRLTVV.

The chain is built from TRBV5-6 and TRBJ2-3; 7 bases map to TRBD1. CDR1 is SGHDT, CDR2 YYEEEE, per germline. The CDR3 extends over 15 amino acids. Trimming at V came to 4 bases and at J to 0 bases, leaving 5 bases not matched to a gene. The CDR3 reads CASSVRGPSTDTQYF. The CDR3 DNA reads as TGTGCCAGCAGCGTTAGGGGGCCAAGCACAGATACGCAGTATTTT.

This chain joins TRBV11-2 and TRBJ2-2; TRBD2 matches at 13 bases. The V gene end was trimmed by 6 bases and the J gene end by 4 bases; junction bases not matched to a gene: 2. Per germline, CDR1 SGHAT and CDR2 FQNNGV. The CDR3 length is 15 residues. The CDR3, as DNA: TGTGCCAGCAGACGACTAGCGGGGGGCACCGGGGAGCTGTTTTTT. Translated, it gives CASRRLAGGTGELFF. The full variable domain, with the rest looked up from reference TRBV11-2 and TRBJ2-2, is EAGVAQSPRYKIIEKRQSVAFWCNPISGHATLYWYQQILGQGPKLLIQFQNNGVVDDSQLPKDRFSAERLKGVDSTLKIQPAKLEDSAVYLCASRRLAGGTGELFFGEGSRLTVL.

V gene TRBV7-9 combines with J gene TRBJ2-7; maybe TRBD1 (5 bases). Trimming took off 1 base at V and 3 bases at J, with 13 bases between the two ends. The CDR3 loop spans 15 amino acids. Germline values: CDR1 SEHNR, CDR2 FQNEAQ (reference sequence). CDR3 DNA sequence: TGTGCCAGCAGCTTAGGGTGGGCAGGGAACTACGAGCAGTACTTC. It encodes CASSLGWAGNYEQYF.

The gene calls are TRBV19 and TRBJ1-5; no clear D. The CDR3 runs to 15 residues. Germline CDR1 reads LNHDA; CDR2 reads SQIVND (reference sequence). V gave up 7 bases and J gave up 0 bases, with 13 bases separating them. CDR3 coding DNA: TGTGCCAGTAACTCCCTAGGCTATAGCAATCAGCCCCAGCATTTT. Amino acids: CASNSLGYSNQPQHF.

CDR3 protein: CASSLTPVTGGNTEAFF. CDR3 DNA: TGCGCCAGCAGCTTGACGCCGGTGACAGGGGGTAACACTGAAGCTTTCTTT. The chain recombines TRBV5-1 with TRBJ1-1, with 9 positions matching TRBD1. CDR1 SGHRS and CDR2 YFSETQ come from the germline V gene. The CDR3 runs to 17 residues. V lost 1 base and J lost 2; bases outside the gene matches: 9.

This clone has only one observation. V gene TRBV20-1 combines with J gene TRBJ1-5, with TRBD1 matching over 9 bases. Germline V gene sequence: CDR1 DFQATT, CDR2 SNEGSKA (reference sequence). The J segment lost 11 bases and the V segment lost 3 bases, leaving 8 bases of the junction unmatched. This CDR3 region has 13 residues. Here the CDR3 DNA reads TGCAGTGCTAGTGGGACAGGGTCTTTGGCCCAGCATTTT. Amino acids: CSASGTGSLAQHF.

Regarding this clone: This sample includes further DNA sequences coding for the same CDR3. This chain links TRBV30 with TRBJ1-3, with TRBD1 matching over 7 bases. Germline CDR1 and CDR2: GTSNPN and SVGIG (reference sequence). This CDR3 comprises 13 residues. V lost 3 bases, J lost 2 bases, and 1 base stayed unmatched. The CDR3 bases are TGTGCCTGGAGCACAGGGGCTGGAAACACCATATATTTT. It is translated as CAWSTGAGNTIYF.

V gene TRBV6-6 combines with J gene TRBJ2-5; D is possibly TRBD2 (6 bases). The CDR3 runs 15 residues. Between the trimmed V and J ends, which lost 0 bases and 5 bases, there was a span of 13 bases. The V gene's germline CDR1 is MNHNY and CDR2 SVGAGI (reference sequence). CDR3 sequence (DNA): TGTGCCAGCAGTTACTCGCTCGGGGCGGGGGAGACCCAGTACTTC. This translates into CASSYSLGAGETQYF.

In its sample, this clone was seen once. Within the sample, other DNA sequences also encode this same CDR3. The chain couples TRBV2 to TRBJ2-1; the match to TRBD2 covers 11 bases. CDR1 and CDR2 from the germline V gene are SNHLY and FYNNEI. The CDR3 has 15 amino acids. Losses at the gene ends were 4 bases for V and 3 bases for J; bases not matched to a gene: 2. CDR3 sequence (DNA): TGTGCCAGCAGTGGTCTAGCGGGAGGCTACAATGAGCAGTTCTTC. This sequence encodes CASSGLAGGYNEQFF. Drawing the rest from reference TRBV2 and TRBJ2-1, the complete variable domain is EPEVTQTPSHQVTQMGQEVILRCVPISNHLYFYWYRQILGQKVEFLVSFYNNEISEKSEIFDDQFSVERPDGSNFTLKIRSTKLEDSAMYFCASSGLAGGYNEQFFGPGTRLTVL.

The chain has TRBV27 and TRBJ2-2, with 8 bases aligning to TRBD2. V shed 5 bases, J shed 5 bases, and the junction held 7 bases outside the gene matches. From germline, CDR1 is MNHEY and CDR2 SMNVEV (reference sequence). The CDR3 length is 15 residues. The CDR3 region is CASSLAGSTTGELFF. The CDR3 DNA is TGTGCCAGCAGTCTAGCGGGCTCAACTACCGGGGAGCTGTTTTTT.

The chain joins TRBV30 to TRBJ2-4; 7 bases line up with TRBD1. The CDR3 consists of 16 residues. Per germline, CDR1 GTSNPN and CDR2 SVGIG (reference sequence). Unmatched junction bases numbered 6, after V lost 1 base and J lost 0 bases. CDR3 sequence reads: CAWSADRVIAKNIQYF. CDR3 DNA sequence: TGTGCCTGGAGTGCAGACAGGGTGATAGCCAAAAACATTCAGTACTTC.

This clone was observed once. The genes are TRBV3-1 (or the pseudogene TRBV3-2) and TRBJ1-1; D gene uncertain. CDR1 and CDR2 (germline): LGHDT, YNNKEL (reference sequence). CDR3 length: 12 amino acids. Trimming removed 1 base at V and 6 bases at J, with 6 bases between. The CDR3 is CASSQAYSEAFF. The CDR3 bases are TGTGCCAGCAGCCAAGCTTATTCTGAAGCTTTCTTT.

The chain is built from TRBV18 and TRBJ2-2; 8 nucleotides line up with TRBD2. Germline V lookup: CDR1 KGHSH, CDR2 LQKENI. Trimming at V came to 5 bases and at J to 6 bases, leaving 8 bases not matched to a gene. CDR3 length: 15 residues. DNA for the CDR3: TGTGCCAGCTCAGCGGGACTGACTAGCGCCGGGGAGCTGTTTTTT. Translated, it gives CASSAGLTSAGELFF.